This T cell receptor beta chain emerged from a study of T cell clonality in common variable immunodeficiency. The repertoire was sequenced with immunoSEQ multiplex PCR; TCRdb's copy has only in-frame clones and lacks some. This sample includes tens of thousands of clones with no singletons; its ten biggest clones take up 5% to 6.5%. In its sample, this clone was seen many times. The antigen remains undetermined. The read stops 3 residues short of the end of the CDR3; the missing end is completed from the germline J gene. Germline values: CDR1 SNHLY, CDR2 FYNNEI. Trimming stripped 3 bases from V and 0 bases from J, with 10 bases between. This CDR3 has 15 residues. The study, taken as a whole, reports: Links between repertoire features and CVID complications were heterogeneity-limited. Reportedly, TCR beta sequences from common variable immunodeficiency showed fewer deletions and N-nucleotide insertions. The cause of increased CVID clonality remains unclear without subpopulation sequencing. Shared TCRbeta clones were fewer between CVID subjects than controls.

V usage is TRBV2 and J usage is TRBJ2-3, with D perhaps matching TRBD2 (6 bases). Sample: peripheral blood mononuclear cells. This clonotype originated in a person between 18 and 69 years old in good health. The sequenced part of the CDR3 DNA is TGTGCCAGCAGTGACGATGGGACTAGCACAGATACG. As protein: CASSDDGTSTDT. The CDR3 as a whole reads CASSDDGTSTDTQYF.